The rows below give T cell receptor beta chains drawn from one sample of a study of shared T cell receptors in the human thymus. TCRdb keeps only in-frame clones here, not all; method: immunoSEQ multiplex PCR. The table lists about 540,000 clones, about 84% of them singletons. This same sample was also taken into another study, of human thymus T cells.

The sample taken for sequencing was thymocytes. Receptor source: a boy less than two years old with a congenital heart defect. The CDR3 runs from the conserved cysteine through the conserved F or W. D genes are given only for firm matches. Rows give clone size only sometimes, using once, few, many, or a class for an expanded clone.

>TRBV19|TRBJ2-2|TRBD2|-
TGTGCCAGTAGGGTCATAGCGGGAGGGAACACCGGGGAGCTGTTTTTT
CASRVIAGGNTGELFF
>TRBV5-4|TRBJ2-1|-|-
TGTGCCAGCAGCTGGGGCCTGGGCGATGAGCAGTTCTTC
CASSWGLGDEQFF
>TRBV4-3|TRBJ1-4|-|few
TGCGCCAGCAGCCAAGCCCACAGGGAAGCAGAAAAACTGTTTTTT
CASSQAHREAEKLFF
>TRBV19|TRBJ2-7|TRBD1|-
TGTGCCAGTAGTAGCCCCCGGGACAGCGAGCAGTACTTC
CASSSPRDSEQYF
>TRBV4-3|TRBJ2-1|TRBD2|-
TGCGCCAGCAGCCAAGATACTGGGTTCGGCCAGGGAGGGTCCTACAATGAGCAGTTCTTC
CASSQDTGFGQGGSYNEQFF
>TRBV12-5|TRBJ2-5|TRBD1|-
TGTGCTAGTGGTTTGGTATTGCCCCTCCCTCAGGGGGTTGGGGAGACCCAGTACTTC
CASGLVLPLPQGVGETQYF
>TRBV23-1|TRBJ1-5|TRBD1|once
TGCGCCAGCAGCTCAGGGGGAGACCAGCCCCAGCATTTT
CASSSGGDQPQHF
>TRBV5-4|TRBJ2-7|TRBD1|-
TGTGCCAGCAGCTCACCGGGACAGGGCTACGAGCAGTACTTC
CASSSPGQGYEQYF
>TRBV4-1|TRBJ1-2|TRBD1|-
TGCGCCAGCAGAACAGGCGGACAGGGTGTGGGACCTAACTATGGCTACACCTTC
CASRTGGQGVGPNYGYTF
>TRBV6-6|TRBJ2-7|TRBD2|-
TGTGCCAGCAGTTACTCGGGACTAGGTGGCTCCTACGAGCAGTACTTC
CASSYSGLGGSYEQYF
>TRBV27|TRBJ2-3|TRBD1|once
TGTGCCAGCAGTTTATCTGGGACAGGGGATACAGATACGCAGTATTTT
CASSLSGTGDTDTQYF
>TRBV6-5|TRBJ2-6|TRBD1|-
TGTGCCAGCAGCCGGGACAGGCGCGACGTCCTGACTTTC
CASSRDRRDVLTF
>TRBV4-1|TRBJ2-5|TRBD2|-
TGCGCCAGCAGCCACCCTAGCGGGAGGGGCGAGACCCAGTACTTC
CASSHPSGRGETQYF
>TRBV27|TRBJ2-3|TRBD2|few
TGTGCCAGCAGTTTAGGAGCGGGAGGCAGCACAGATACGCAGTATTTT
CASSLGAGGSTDTQYF
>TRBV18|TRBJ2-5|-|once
TGTGCCAGCTCACTCGATGCGGAACAAGAGACCCAGTACTTC
CASSLDAEQETQYF
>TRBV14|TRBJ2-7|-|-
TGTGCCAGCAGCCAAGAATCAGGGGCTCCCTACGAGCAGTACTTC
CASSQESGAPYEQYF
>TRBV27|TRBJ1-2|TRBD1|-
TGTGCCAGCAGGGAGGATAGTGGGACAGGACCTAACTATGGCTACACCTTC
CASREDSGTGPNYGYTF
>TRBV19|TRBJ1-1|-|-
TGTGCCAGTACTCCGGGGGGGAACACTGAAGCTTTCTTT
CASTPGGNTEAFF
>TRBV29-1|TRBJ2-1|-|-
TGCAGCGTTTCTAGCGCCTACAATGAGCAGTTCTTC
CSVSSAYNEQFF
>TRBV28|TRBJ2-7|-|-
TGTGCCAGCAGTCCTCCCTACCGAACCGGGACACAATACGAGCAGTACTTC
CASSPPYRTGTQYEQYF
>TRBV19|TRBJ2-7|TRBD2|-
TGTGCCAGTAGTACCGTTAGGCTAGCGGGCTCCTACGAGCAGTACTTC
CASSTVRLAGSYEQYF
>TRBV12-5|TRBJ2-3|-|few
TGTGCTAGTGTAGTCTCAGGGGCCGGTCTCAGGGATAATACGCAGTATTTT
CASVVSGAGLRDNTQYF
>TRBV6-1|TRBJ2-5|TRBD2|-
TGTGCCAGCAGTGAAGCAGTAGCGGGGGAGACCCAGTACTTC
CASSEAVAGETQYF
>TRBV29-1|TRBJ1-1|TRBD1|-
TGCAGCGCAAAAGCCAGGGGGAGGTACACTGAAGCTTTCTTT
CSAKARGRYTEAFF
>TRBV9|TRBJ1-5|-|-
TGTGCCAGCAGCGTAGGTTCAACGGTATATAGCAATCAGCCCCAGCATTTT
CASSVGSTVYSNQPQHF
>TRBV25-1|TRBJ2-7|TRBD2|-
TGTGCCAGCAGTGAAATTTTGTCTGGAGCGGGAGTAGGTGAGCAGTACTTC
CASSEILSGAGVGEQYF
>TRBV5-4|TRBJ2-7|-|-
TGTGCCAGCAGCTTGGTACAGGGCACGGGGAGCTCCTACGAGCAGTACTTC
CASSLVQGTGSSYEQYF
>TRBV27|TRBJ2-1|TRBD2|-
TGTGCCAGCGGTGTAGCTTCCGGGACTAGCGGGAGGACTGAGCAGTTCTTC
CASGVASGTSGRTEQFF
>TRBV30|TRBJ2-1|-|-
TGTGCCTGGAGTACTGCGGGCTCTTACAATGAGCAGTTCTTC
CAWSTAGSYNEQFF
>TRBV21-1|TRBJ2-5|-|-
TGTGCCAGCAGCAAAGACCGACTAGCGGCCTTTCAAGAGACCCAGTACTTC
CASSKDRLAAFQETQYF
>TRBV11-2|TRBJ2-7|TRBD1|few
TGTGCCAGCAGCTTACTTCAAGGGACACAGGGGCCCTACGAGCAGTACTTC
CASSLLQGTQGPYEQYF
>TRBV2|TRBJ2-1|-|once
TGTGCCAGGCGGGACAGCTCCTACAATGAGCAGTTCTTC
CARRDSSYNEQFF
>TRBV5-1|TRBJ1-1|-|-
TGCGCCAGCAGCTTGGCTTCGACGAATACGGGTGATTGGACTGAAGCTTTCTTT
CASSLASTNTGDWTEAFF
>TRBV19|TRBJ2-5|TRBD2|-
TGTGCCAGTAGTATACGGAGGGGCGGGAGGTGGGCTAAAGAGACCCAGTACTTC
CASSIRRGGRWAKETQYF
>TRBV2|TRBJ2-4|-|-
TGTGCCAGCAGTGATTGGGCAGGGGACGGGGCCAAAAACATTCAGTACTTC
CASSDWAGDGAKNIQYF
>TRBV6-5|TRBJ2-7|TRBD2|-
TGTGCCAGCAGCACAGACAGCGGGGGGTACGAGCAGTACTTC
CASSTDSGGYEQYF
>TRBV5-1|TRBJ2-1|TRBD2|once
TGCGCCAGCAGCTTCTCCGTCTCTGGCGGGAGGCCCCCCTCCTACAATGAGCAGTTCTTC
CASSFSVSGGRPPSYNEQFF
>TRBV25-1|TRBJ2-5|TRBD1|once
TGTGCCAGCAGGACAGGGGACGAGACCCAGTACTTC
CASRTGDETQYF
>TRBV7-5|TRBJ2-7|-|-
TGTGCCAGAAGCGGACACGCTAGCGGGAGAGGCCACGAGCAGTACTTC
CARSGHASGRGHEQYF
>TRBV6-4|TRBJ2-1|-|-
TGTGCCAGCACCTCCAGGGCCCTGAGCTCCTACAATGAGCAGTTCTTC
CASTSRALSSYNEQFF
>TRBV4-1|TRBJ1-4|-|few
TGCGCCAGCAGCGGAGGGGGGGAGGTTAATGAAAAACTGTTTTTT
CASSGGGEVNEKLFF
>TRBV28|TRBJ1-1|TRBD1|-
TGTGCCAGCACCTCTCCGAGGGGGCAGGAAGCTTTCTTT
CASTSPRGQEAFF
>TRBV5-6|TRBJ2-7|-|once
TGTGCCAGCAGCCCTCGAGCGGGCTTGCCTTCCTACGAGCAGTACTTC
CASSPRAGLPSYEQYF
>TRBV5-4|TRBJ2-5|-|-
TGTGCCAGCAGCTTGGCCTCCCCCGTAGCGCCGTACCAAGAGACCCAGTACTTC
CASSLASPVAPYQETQYF
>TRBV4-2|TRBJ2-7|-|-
TGTGCCAGCAGCCAAGAGGTAGACCGGGACTTCTCCTACGAGCAGTACTTC
CASSQEVDRDFSYEQYF
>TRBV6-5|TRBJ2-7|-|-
TGTGCCAGCAGCCGGAACAAAGACAGGTCCTACGAGCAGTACTTC
CASSRNKDRSYEQYF
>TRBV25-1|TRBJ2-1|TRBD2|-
TGTGCCAGCAGTGAACGGACTAGCGGGGGGGGGAATGAGCAGTTCTTC
CASSERTSGGGNEQFF
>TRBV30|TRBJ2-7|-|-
TGTGCCTGGAGTGTATCAGGCCTGCCGGACGAGCAGTACTTC
CAWSVSGLPDEQYF
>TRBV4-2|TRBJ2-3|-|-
TGTGCCAGCAGCCAGACTAGGAGCGGGCCCAGAGGAGATACGCAGTATTTT
CASSQTRSGPRGDTQYF
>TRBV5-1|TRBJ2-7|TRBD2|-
TGCGCCAGCAGAGAGCGGGAGGGAATGAGCTCCTACGAGCAGTACTTC
CASREREGMSSYEQYF
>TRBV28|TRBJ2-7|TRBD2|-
TGTGCCAGCAGTTTACCTCCGACTAGCGGGAGGCCGTACTTC
CASSLPPTSGRPYF
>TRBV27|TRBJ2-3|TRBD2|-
TGTGCCAGCACTCCCCTTCGGGCTAGCGGTAGCACAGATACGCAGTATTTT
CASTPLRASGSTDTQYF
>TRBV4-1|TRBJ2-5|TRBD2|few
TGCGCCAGCAGCCCCGGACTAGCGGGAGGTCCTAGGGAGACCCAGTACTTC
CASSPGLAGGPRETQYF
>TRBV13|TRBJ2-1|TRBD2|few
TGTGCCAGCAGCCTCACCGGGACTAGCGCTTACAATGAGCAGTTCTTC
CASSLTGTSAYNEQFF
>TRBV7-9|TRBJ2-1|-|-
TGTGCCAGCAACTCTGGGGGCGGCTCCTACAATGAGCAGTTCTTC
CASNSGGGSYNEQFF
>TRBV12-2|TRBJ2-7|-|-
TGTGCAAGTCGCTCCCCCGGGACAGACCTCTACGAGCAGTACTTC
CASRSPGTDLYEQYF
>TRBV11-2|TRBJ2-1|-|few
TGTGCCAGCAGCTTAGGGCTAGGAGTTGGTGAGCAGTTCTTC
CASSLGLGVGEQFF
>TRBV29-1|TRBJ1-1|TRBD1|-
TGCAGCGTTGGGGTTCACCACAGGGACAGGGGGGCCACTGAAGCTTTCTTT
CSVGVHHRDRGATEAFF
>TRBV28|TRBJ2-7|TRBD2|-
TGTGCCAGCAGGCCCGGACTAGCGGGCCCCTACGAGCAGTACTTC
CASRPGLAGPYEQYF
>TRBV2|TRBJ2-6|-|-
TGTGCCAGCAGTGAACGCCGGTGGTCTGGGGCCAACGTCCTGACTTTC
CASSERRWSGANVLTF